This T cell receptor beta chain was sequenced for a study of monozygotic twins with inflammatory bowel disease. The CDR3 is 12 amino acids. Germline values: CDR1 LNHNV, CDR2 YYDKDF (reference sequence). TCRdb reprocessed the 5' RACE reads, keeping one entry per CDR3 protein, no DNA. The sample data list more than 350,000 distinct CDR3 sequences. The sequence came from a human donor with ulcerative colitis or Crohn's disease, or a healthy co-twin of an affected twin (not recorded which). This chain uses TRBV15 with TRBJ2-5. The source material was blood. The CDR3 loop reads CATSREEETQYF. The whole variable domain, filled in from reference TRBV15 and TRBJ2-5, reads DAMVIQNPRYQVTQFGKPVTLSCSQTLNHNVMYWYQQKSSQAPKLLFHYYDKDFNNEADTPDNFQSRRPNTSFCFLDIRSPGLGDTAMYLCATSREEETQYFGPGTRLLVL.